The clone carrying this T cell receptor (beta chain) was seen a single time. Its specificity is not known. Germline loops: CDR1 SGHNT, CDR2 YYREEE (reference sequence). CDR3 size: 12 residues. Trimming cost V 4 bases and J 6 bases, with 10 bases left between them. The sample is drawn from a study of cytomegalovirus exposure and HLA in healthy donors. Study information: A previous analysis identified 95 million to 130 million unique TCR beta sequences derived from approximately 190 million T cells.

Broader study findings: There were some V segments, including TRBV6-2 and TRBV6-3, excluded as indistinguishable.

Primers for the PCR totalled 60 Vbeta and 13 Jbeta. Here immunoSEQ multiplex PCR was the method, and the copy in TCRdb shows in-frame clones only, minus some. The sample contains about 160,000 clones, more than 60% of which appear only once. The chain couples TRBV5-4 to TRBJ1-1, with D unresolved. The receptor's source is a man aged 35-49 years in good health and CMV-seronegative. The sequenced sample was PBMCs. The CDR3, as DNA: TGTGCCAGCAGCCTTCCGGGTTCTGAAGCTTTCTTT. Translation: CASSLPGSEAFF.